This T cell receptor (beta chain) was found in a study of OX40 agonist ivuxolimab in advanced cancers. Whole-study context: The study treated patients with ivuxolimab, an agonistic anti-OX40 (CD134) antibody. The diagnoses of dose-escalation patients were hepatocellular carcinoma, melanoma, renal cell or head and neck cancer.

TCRdb keeps only in-frame clones here, not all; method: immunoSEQ multiplex PCR. The table includes about 14,000 clones, 65% to 75% detected once. This sequence originates from an adult with an advanced solid tumor such as melanoma, head and neck, liver or kidney cancer. Sequences were derived from CD4+ or CD8+ T cells sorted from blood, sampled in a trial of the OX40 agonist ivuxolimab.

The CDR3 region has the DNA TGTGCCAGCAGCTTGGAGATGAACAGGGACCTAGGAGGCTACACCTTC. It codes for CASSLEMNRDLGGYTF. The chain links TRBV5-6 to TRBJ1-2; D possibly corresponds to TRBD1 (6 bases). The CDR3 has 16 amino acids. V was shortened by 0 bases and J by 8 bases, with 20 bases between the two germline ends. CDR1 and CDR2 from the germline V gene are SGHDT and YYEEEE.